The present entry profiles one T cell receptor beta chain with its context. Its binding antigen is unknown. It has no much larger one-base neighbor in the sample; base qualities were not kept. To sequence the TCRbeta CDR3 region, genomic DNA was isolated from the sorted cells. The immunoSEQ Assay was used for sequencing of TCRbeta CDR3 regions. The source is immuneACCESS, and TCRdb retained only in-frame sequences with V and J called. Part of the clones is not carried over; for the studies checked, unresolved V genes explain less than half of this, and the remainder is unexplained. The sample profile shows about 72,000 clones; 85% to 95% of them were found once. Approximately 6% of the sample belongs to the ten largest clones. The CDR3 numbers 15 residues from cysteine through phenylalanine. Only the CDR3 portion is preserved as DNA: 45 bases, with reading frame beginning at the first base. V gives up 5 bases and J gives up 2 bases, and the segment between their germline ends measures 13 bases. CDR1 and CDR2 were assigned from the germline V gene (reference sequence) as LNHDA and SQIVND.

Patients with a history of autoimmune disease or receiving systemic immunosuppression were excluded from the trial. Peripheral blood for TCR sequencing was drawn from every dose cohort at baseline, at cycle 4 day 1 and at cycle 7 day 1. Samples were obtained from an open-label, multicenter, first-in-human phase I dose-escalation trial of ivuxolimab. Adults with locally advanced or metastatic melanoma, renal cell carcinoma, hepatocellular carcinoma or head and neck squamous cell carcinoma were enrolled in the trial. Before TCR sequencing, CD4+ T cells and CD8+ T cells from peripheral blood were sorted into separate populations. The sample comes from a study of OX40 agonist ivuxolimab in advanced cancers. As for the study more broadly: Ivuxolimab, which targeted the costimulatory receptor OX40 (CD134), was an agonistic, fully human IgG2 monoclonal antibody. Peripheral TCRbeta sequencing aimed to test whether ivuxolimab altered TCR sequence diversity and caused clonal T-cell expansion. Partial responses occurred in three dose-escalation patients, of whom one had hepatocellular carcinoma and two had cutaneous melanoma. Prior anti-PD-1, anti-PD-L1 or anti-CTLA-4 therapy was permitted, and checkpoint inhibitors had been received by about two fifths of dose-escalation patients. Intravenous ivuxolimab was administered to patients every 2 weeks at six dose levels: 0.01, 0.1, 0.3, 1.5, 3 and 10 mg/kg. Of the approximately 53 patients in dose escalation, 19 had hepatocellular carcinoma, approximately 15 had melanoma, 9 had renal cell carcinoma and 9 had head and neck cancer. A male proportion of almost 85% and a mean age of about 60 years, ranging from about 23 to 90, were recorded for the dose-escalation cohort. The paper describes the monotherapy dose-escalation part (N of about 50 patients) of the phase I trial of ivuxolimab. General conclusions and limits of the study: At doses of 0.1 to 3.0 mg/kg, clonal expansion of both CD4+ and CD8+ blood T cells was observed from baseline to week 6. Low levels of normalized T-cell clonal expansion were also seen in some patients who did not respond. Which antigens the clonally expanded peripheral T cells were specific for was not determined. After ivuxolimab, more expanded clones were found on average in CD8+ T cells than in CD4+ T cells. In partial responders in the 0.1-3.0 mg/kg groups, normalized peripheral clonal expansion was found to be among the lowest, especially among CD8+ T cells.

The sequencing here drew on CD4+ or CD8+ T cells sorted from blood, taken in a trial of the OX40 agonist ivuxolimab. The V and J segments used are TRBV19 and TRBJ2-1; confidence is insufficient to name the D gene. The sequence came from an adult with an advanced solid tumor such as melanoma, head and neck, liver or kidney cancer. The DNA is as follows: TGTGCCAGTAGTGGGTCTCCTGTGGCCTACAATGAGCAGTTCTTC. This sequence encodes CASSGSPVAYNEQFF.